This entry lists 32 T cell receptor beta chains sequenced from one sample in a study of shared clonotypes between healthy human individuals. Naive CD8 cells, CD45RO-negative and positively selected for CCR7, excluded terminally differentiated effector memory CD45RA+ cells. The assay was immunoSEQ multiplex PCR, and TCRdb's table has in-frame clones only and misses some. The sample includes around 2,100,000 clones, about 94% of them seen just once. The specimen was naive CD8+ T cells sorted from blood. These receptor sequences come from a man between 18 and 29 years old in good health.

This clone was recorded once. The gene calls are TRBV19 and TRBJ1-5; possibly TRBD1 for D (5 bases). Deletions cut 0 bases from V and 4 bases from J, with 16 bases between. Germline V gene sequence: CDR1 LNHDA, CDR2 SQIVND (reference sequence). The CDR3 is 17 amino acids. The CDR3: CASSIDLLEGVNQPQHF. The CDR3 DNA is TGTGCCAGTAGTATAGATCTTCTCGAAGGGGTAAATCAGCCCCAGCATTTT.

DNA for the CDR3: TGTGCCAGTAGTCCAGGAGTTGGCGGGAGTGGCACCGGGGAGCTGTTTTTT. The encoded protein is CASSPGVGGSGTGELFF. V and J are TRBV19 and TRBJ2-2; 7 bases map to TRBD2. The CDR3 is made up of 17 amino acids. From germline, CDR1 is LNHDA and CDR2 SQIVND (reference sequence). V dropped 5 bases and J dropped 4; count of bases not matched to a gene: 13.

The CDR3 DNA reads TGCGCCAGCAGCCAAGAGGACAGCTTCTCCTACGAGCAGTACTTC. It encodes CASSQEDSFSYEQYF. The rearrangement uses TRBV4-1 and TRBJ2-7; D may be TRBD1 (6 bases). The CDR3 loop spans 15 amino acids. The germline V gene encodes CDR1 MGHRA and CDR2 YSYEKL. V lost 0 bases, J lost 0 bases, and 9 bases lay in between.

The J gene is TRBJ2-7, the V gene TRBV7-2; no firm D call. V shed 1 base and J shed 4 bases, with 11 bases lying between them. The germline V gene encodes CDR1 SGHTA and CDR2 FQGNSA. This CDR3 is built from 14 residues. CDR3 in amino acids: CASSLDPQTYEQYF. Written as DNA, the CDR3 is TGTGCCAGCAGCTTAGATCCCCAGACTTACGAGCAGTACTTC.

This chain joins TRBV4-1 and TRBJ1-5; 10 bases map to TRBD1. The CDR3 has 17 residues. CDR1 and CDR2 (germline): MGHRA, YSYEKL. V shed 0 bases and J 9 bases; nucleotides not matched to a gene: 11. The CDR3: CASSQDPGQGPGGPQHF. In DNA form, the CDR3 reads TGCGCCAGCAGCCAAGATCCGGGACAGGGGCCGGGAGGGCCCCAGCATTTT.

Turning to this clone: Other DNA sequences within the sample encode an identical CDR3. The rearrangement uses TRBV5-1 and TRBJ2-1, with D tentatively TRBD1 or TRBD2 (5 bases each). The V end was cut by 4 bases, the J end by 0 bases, with 11 bases between. Germline V gives CDR1 SGHRS, CDR2 YFSETQ. This CDR3 contains 15 residues. CDR3 in amino acids: CASSLRDGSYNEQFF. The CDR3 bases are TGCGCCAGCAGCCTCAGGGACGGCTCCTACAATGAGCAGTTCTTC.

The CDR3 DNA reads as TGTGCCTGGAGTTCCGGGACAGGGGGCGCAGAGCAGTACTTC. This translates into CAWSSGTGGAEQYF. The V call is TRBV30, the J call TRBJ2-7, with 12 bases identical to TRBD1. Germline V gene lookup returns CDR1 GTSNPN and CDR2 SVGIG (reference sequence). This CDR3 has 14 residues. The J segment lost 7 bases and the V segment lost 2 bases, leaving 6 bases of the junction unmatched.

This CDR3 reads CASSSWDTEAFF. The CDR3 coding sequence is TGTGCCAGCAGCTCGTGGGACACTGAAGCTTTCTTT. The chain links TRBV5-6 to TRBJ1-1; no clear D gene. CDR3 length: 12 residues. Germline assignment: CDR1 SGHDT and CDR2 YYEEEE. Trimming cost V 3 bases and J 3 bases, with 6 bases left between them.

The gene calls are TRBV7-2 and TRBJ2-7; D is uncertain. The ends were cut back, 5 bases at V and 1 base at J, with 12 bases in the middle. Germline CDR1 reads SGHTA; CDR2 reads FQGNSA. This CDR3 region has 14 residues. The CDR3 loop is CASSPLGASYEQYF. The CDR3 DNA reads as TGTGCCAGCAGCCCCCTAGGAGCGTCCTACGAGCAGTACTTC.

This rearrangement joins TRBV6-5 to TRBJ1-1; D not resolved. Trimming removed 8 bases from V and 7 bases from J, with 14 bases in between. The CDR3 length is 12 residues. The germline gives CDR1 MNHEY, CDR2 SVGAGI. CDR3 loop: CASVSDLREAFF. CDR3 bases: TGTGCCAGCGTTTCGGATTTACGTGAAGCTTTCTTT.

Remarks on this clone: Other DNA sequences within the sample encode an identical CDR3. The chain combines TRBV7-6 with TRBJ2-7, with D maybe TRBD2 (6 bases). Trimming shortened V by 3 bases and J by 4 bases, and 13 bases separated the two germline ends. CDR3 size: 14 residues. CDR1 is SGHVS, CDR2 FNYEAQ, per germline. The CDR3 region is CASSLGGTGYEQYF. In DNA form, the CDR3 reads TGTGCCAGCAGCTTGGGGGGAACAGGTTACGAGCAGTACTTC. The complete variable domain, with remaining parts taken from reference TRBV7-6 and TRBJ2-7, reads GAGVSQSPRYKVTKRGQDVALRCDPISGHVSLYWYRQALGQGPEFLTYFNYEAQQDKSGLPNDRFSAERPEGSISTLTIQRTEQRDSAMYRCASSLGGTGYEQYFGPGTRLTVT.

This chain links TRBV4-1 with TRBJ2-7; D gene uncertain. This CDR3 has 16 residues. V shed 3 bases and J shed 0 bases, with 15 bases lying between them. Germline V lookup: CDR1 MGHRA, CDR2 YSYEKL. CDR3 in DNA: TGCGCCAGCAGCCAGAGGACCAACTGGGGCTCCTACGAGCAGTACTTC. Amino acids: CASSQRTNWGSYEQYF.

This chain joins TRBV19 and TRBJ2-5, with 9 bases matching TRBD2. The germline V gene has CDR1 LNHDA and CDR2 SQIVND (reference sequence). Unmatched junction bases numbered 6, after V lost 6 bases and J lost 1 base. This CDR3 region has 15 residues. CDR3: CASSTSGLGQETQYF. DNA for the CDR3: TGTGCCAGTAGCACTAGCGGGCTCGGCCAAGAGACCCAGTACTTC.

V gene TRBV4-3 combines with J gene TRBJ2-6; no clear D gene. Trimming shortened V by 0 bases and J by 0 bases, and 18 bases separated the two germline ends. Germline loops: CDR1 LGHNA, CDR2 YSLEER. This CDR3 contains 20 residues. The chain's CDR3 is CASSQDYVGPGNSGANVLTF. In DNA form, the CDR3 reads TGCGCCAGCAGCCAAGATTATGTCGGCCCTGGAAACTCTGGGGCCAACGTCCTGACTTTC.

The J gene is TRBJ1-5, the V gene TRBV5-8; D remains ambiguous. The V and J ends lost 1 base and 5 bases respectively, with 7 bases between them. Germline lookup yields CDR1 SGHTS and CDR2 YDEGEE. There are 13 residues in the CDR3. CDR3 nucleotides: TGTGCCAGCAGCTTGTCGGAATATCAGCCCCAGCATTTT. Its translation is CASSLSEYQPQHF.

The chain recombines TRBV27 with TRBJ2-1, with D perhaps matching TRBD1 or TRBD2 (5 bases each). The CDR3 consists of 17 residues. The germline V gene encodes CDR1 MNHEY and CDR2 SMNVEV (reference sequence). The V end was cut by 3 bases, the J end by 7 bases, with 22 bases between. CDR3 region: CASSFLPGAAPRNEQFF. CDR3 DNA: TGTGCCAGCAGTTTTCTTCCCGGGGCAGCTCCCAGGAATGAGCAGTTCTTC.

The chain recombines TRBV15 with TRBJ1-1; D gene ambiguous. Germline V lookup: CDR1 LNHNV, CDR2 YYDKDF (reference sequence). The CDR3 is 12 residues long. V was pared by 5 bases and J by 5 bases, with 9 bases between. The CDR3 protein is CATSPGTTEAFF. CDR3 nucleotide sequence: TGTGCCACCAGCCCGGGAACAACTGAAGCTTTCTTT. The complete variable domain, with remaining parts taken from reference TRBV15 and TRBJ1-1, reads DAMVIQNPRYQVTQFGKPVTLSCSQTLNHNVMYWYQQKSSQAPKLLFHYYDKDFNNEADTPDNFQSRRPNTSFCFLDIRSPGLGDTAMYLCATSPGTTEAFFGQGTRLTVV.

As regards this clone: Other DNA sequences of this sample code for an identical CDR3. The CDR3: CASSQDLGSGELFF. The CDR3, as DNA: TGCGCCAGCAGCCAAGATTTGGGGTCCGGGGAGCTGTTTTTT. The V call is TRBV4-3, the J call TRBJ2-2, with D unclear. The V gene lost 0 bases and the J gene lost 6 bases, with 8 bases spanning the gap. The CDR3 loop spans 14 amino acids. Germline-derived CDR1 and CDR2 are LGHNA and YSLEER.

V and J are TRBV2 and TRBJ1-4, with D unclear. From germline, CDR1 is SNHLY and CDR2 FYNNEI. CDR3 size: 12 residues. The V and J ends lost 3 bases and 7 bases respectively, with 6 bases between them. The CDR3 loop is CASSEASEKLFF. The CDR3, as DNA: TGTGCCAGCAGTGAGGCCTCTGAAAAACTGTTTTTT.

The chain links TRBV7-8 to TRBJ2-7, with 7 bases aligning to TRBD2. Germline CDR1 is SGHVS and CDR2 is FQNEAQ. The CDR3 covers 15 residues. Trimming removed 1 base from V and 0 bases from J; junction bases left unmatched: 3. The CDR3 loop reads CASSLGSGPSYEQYF. CDR3 sequence (DNA): TGTGCCAGCAGCTTAGGTAGCGGGCCCTCCTACGAGCAGTACTTC.

The chain employs TRBV7-9 and TRBJ2-3, with 10 bases aligning to TRBD2. The CDR3 consists of 16 residues. Losses at the gene ends were 3 bases for V and 2 bases for J; bases not matched to a gene: 5. Germline-derived CDR1 and CDR2 are SEHNR and FQNEAQ (reference sequence). Here the CDR3 DNA reads TGTGCCAGCAGCTTCCTCCTAGCGGGGGACACAGATACGCAGTATTTT. Its protein product is CASSFLLAGDTDTQYF.

V and J are TRBV4-3 and TRBJ2-3; no definite D call. The germline gives CDR1 LGHNA, CDR2 YSLEER. V gave up 3 bases and J gave up 6 bases, with 7 bases separating them. This CDR3 contains 12 residues. The CDR3 DNA is TGCGCCAGCAGCCAGCTCGGGGATACGCAGTATTTT. Its translation is CASSQLGDTQYF.

The V gene is TRBV4-1, the J gene TRBJ1-2, with a possible D match to TRBD1 (6 bases). Germline CDR1 is MGHRA and CDR2 is YSYEKL. The CDR3 spans 15 residues. The V end was cut by 1 base, the J end by 3 bases, with 12 bases between. CDR3 in amino acids: CASSQGQGWDYGYTF. CDR3 sequence (DNA): TGCGCCAGCAGCCAAGGGCAGGGGTGGGACTATGGCTACACCTTC.

This clone was counted a single time. This rearrangement joins TRBV4-3 to TRBJ2-7; D is possibly TRBD1 or TRBD2 (5 bases each). CDR3 length equals 14 residues. Germline V gives CDR1 LGHNA, CDR2 YSLEER. Trimming removed 1 base at V and 2 bases at J, with 9 bases between. As DNA, the CDR3 is TGCGCCAGCAGCCAAGCAGAGGGACCCTACGAGCAGTACTTC. Translating gives CASSQAEGPYEQYF.

The chain carries TRBV7-6 and TRBJ2-5; D is undetermined. Germline CDR1 and CDR2: SGHVS and FNYEAQ. V shed 5 bases and J shed 5 bases, with 12 bases lying between them. The CDR3 spans 13 residues. CDR3 DNA sequence: TGTGCCAGCAGCCCCACGATCCAGGAGACCCAGTACTTC. Its translation: CASSPTIQETQYF.

The chain uses TRBV7-3 and TRBJ1-2; TRBD1 agrees at 7 bases. This CDR3 is built from 15 residues. In germline, CDR1 is SGHTA, CDR2 FQGTGA. V dropped 4 bases and J dropped 6; count of bases not matched to a gene: 11. The CDR3 spells CASSSPDRPQDGYTF. CDR3 coding DNA: TGTGCCAGCAGCTCCCCGGACAGGCCACAGGATGGCTACACCTTC.

In its sample, this clone was seen once. The gene calls are TRBV19 and TRBJ2-7; maybe TRBD1 (6 bases). This CDR3 is built from 15 residues. CDR1 and CDR2 (germline): LNHDA, SQIVND (reference sequence). Trimming pared 5 bases from V and 2 bases from J, leaving 16 bases between. CDR3 region: CASSPTPTGTYEQYF. CDR3 bases: TGTGCCAGTAGTCCGACCCCCACAGGGACCTACGAGCAGTACTTC.

The rearrangement links TRBV13 to TRBJ2-1, with TRBD1 as a possible D gene (6 bases). Looked up from germline, CDR1 is PRHDT and CDR2 is FYEKMQ (reference sequence). This CDR3 contains 12 residues. The germline V and J ends were trimmed by 5 bases and 8 bases, with 10 bases remaining between them. The CDR3 here is CASSHRVYEQFF. The CDR3 region has the DNA TGTGCCAGCAGCCACAGGGTCTATGAGCAGTTCTTC.

The chain employs TRBV10-2 and TRBJ2-7; 9 bases are a match to TRBD1. Germline values: CDR1 WSHSY, CDR2 SAAADI. The V gene end was trimmed by 7 bases and the J gene end by 3 bases; junction bases not matched to a gene: 7. The CDR3 totals 14 residues. This CDR3 reads CASKGQGKLYEQYF. As DNA, the CDR3 is TGCGCCAGCAAGGGACAGGGTAAGCTCTACGAGCAGTACTTC.

The chain uses TRBV18 and TRBJ1-2; D is uncertain. The germline gives CDR1 KGHSH, CDR2 LQKENI. The CDR3 is made up of 14 amino acids. The V end lost 6 bases, the J end lost 2 bases, and 13 bases lay between the germline ends. The CDR3 loop is CASSPGGLNYGYTF. CDR3 coding DNA: TGTGCCAGCTCCCCGGGAGGGCTGAACTATGGCTACACCTTC.

The rearrangement links TRBV27 to TRBJ2-7, with D maybe TRBD1 (5 bases). The CDR3 totals 15 residues. The V gene's germline CDR1 is MNHEY and CDR2 SMNVEV (reference sequence). V lost 3 bases, J lost 3 bases, and 15 bases lay in between. Here the CDR3 DNA reads TGTGCCAGCAGTTTTTCGCCCCCCCAGGGCTACGAGCAGTACTTC. This encodes CASSFSPPQGYEQYF.

The CDR3 protein is CASSPTGNEQFF. CDR3 DNA sequence: TGTGCCAGCAGCCCGACAGGGAATGAGCAGTTCTTC. V gene TRBV5-4 combines with J gene TRBJ2-1; 7 bases are a match to TRBD1. The CDR3 is 12 residues long. CDR1 SGHNT and CDR2 YYREEE come from the germline V gene (reference sequence). J was trimmed by 7 bases and V by 4 bases; bases with no gene match: 2.